Below, 13 T cell receptor beta chains from the same sample are listed, as sequenced in a study of blood T cells in healthy people across ages. With a J-beta primer mix and a sample-barcoded 5' primer, a second PCR ran about 7 to 11 cycles. One entry per CDR3 protein, called by TCRdb with MiXCR from the 5' RACE reads. The sample shows 790,000 or so distinct CDR3 sequences, around 50% of them seen only once. The source material was blood. The source of these receptors is a man of 80 years or more in good health.

Turning to this clonotype: This may stem from a read error, because a much larger clone lies one nucleotide away. The CDR3 nucleotides read TGTGCCAGCACGCAACAGGAGATAGGCACAGATACGCAGTATTTT. Translating gives CASTQQEIGTDTQYF. The rearrangement uses TRBV2 and TRBJ2-3; perhaps TRBD1 as D (5 bases). The CDR3 loop spans 15 amino acids. Germline lookup yields CDR1 SNHLY and CDR2 FYNNEI. Trimming took off 7 bases at V and 1 base at J, with 15 bases between the two ends. The full variable domain, in which reference TRBV2 and TRBJ2-3 provide the parts outside the CDR3, is EPEVTQTPSHQVTQMGQEVILRCVPISNHLYFYWYRQILGQKVEFLVSFYNNEISEKSEIFDDQFSVERPDGSNFTLKIRSTKLEDSAMYFCASTQQEIGTDTQYFGPGTRLTVL.

This clonotype has a single count. The chain couples TRBV2 to TRBJ2-1, with D unclear. Germline V gene sequence: CDR1 SNHLY, CDR2 FYNNEI. This CDR3 region has 13 residues. The V end lost 6 bases, the J end lost 4 bases, and 10 bases lay between the germline ends. The CDR3 nucleotides read TGTGCCAGCAGATTGGACGGATACAATGAGCAGTTCTTC. This codes for CASRLDGYNEQFF.

The chain is built from TRBV12-3 or TRBV12-4 and TRBJ1-2; tentatively, D is TRBD1 (5 bases). This CDR3 has 13 residues. Trimming stripped 4 bases from V and 4 bases from J, with 10 bases between. The CDR3 loop reads CASSCGGFYGYTF. CDR3 nucleotides: TGTGCCAGCAGTTGTGGGGGTTTCTATGGCTACACCTTC.

The chain joins TRBV20-1 to TRBJ2-7; perhaps TRBD1 as D (5 bases). The CDR3 spans 13 residues. V gave up 7 bases and J gave up 9 bases, with 22 bases separating them. Germline-derived CDR1 and CDR2 are DFQATT and SNEGSKA (reference sequence). The CDR3 nucleotides read TGCAGTGTTGACAGCAACGCCCAAGAGACGCAGTACTTC. It translates to CSVDSNAQETQYF.

The chain has TRBV4-2 and TRBJ2-7; TRBD1 matches at 7 bases. This CDR3 is 21 amino acids long. Germline V lookup: CDR1 LGHNA, CDR2 YNFKEQ. V gave up 0 bases and J gave up 3 bases; unmatched junction bases: 23. Here the CDR3 DNA reads TGTGCCAGCAGCCAAGAACCCGTTGGGACAGAGCCCACCCGCGTCAACTACGAGCAGTACTTC. Its translation: CASSQEPVGTEPTRVNYEQYF.

The table lists this clonotype with a few counts. This chain links TRBV12-3 or TRBV12-4 with TRBJ2-1, with D uncertain. V lost 0 bases, J lost 10 bases, and 7 bases lay in between. The CDR3 consists of 12 residues. The CDR3 sequence is CASSLALREQFF. CDR3 bases: TGTGCCAGCAGTTTAGCGCTCCGGGAGCAGTTCTTC.

The chain combines TRBV2 with TRBJ2-7; 10 bases agree with TRBD1. Germline-derived CDR1 and CDR2 are SNHLY and FYNNEI. This CDR3 spans 14 amino acids. Germline trimming cut 4 bases from V and 6 bases from J; bases unmatched to any gene: 6. The DNA for the CDR3 is TGTGCCAGCAGTGTAGGGACAGGGGTTATCGAGCAGTACTTC. It is translated as CASSVGTGVIEQYF.

The chain links TRBV10-3 to TRBJ2-7; D ambiguous. The germline CDR1 and CDR2 sequences are ENHRY and SYGVKD. Trimming pared 10 bases from V and 3 bases from J, leaving 10 bases between. The CDR3 consists of 11 residues. The CDR3 protein is CANGPRYEQYF. CDR3 DNA sequence: TGTGCCAACGGACCCCGCTACGAGCAGTACTTC.

This sequence joins TRBV6-1 and TRBJ2-7; tentatively, D is TRBD1 (6 bases). V was trimmed by 3 bases and J by 8 bases, leaving 17 bases between them. The V gene's germline CDR1 is MNHNS and CDR2 SASEGT. This CDR3 region has 14 residues. The DNA for the CDR3 is TGTGCCAGCAGTGATGGGACAACCGCTCAGAAGCAGTACTTC. It yields the protein CASSDGTTAQKQYF.

The chain joins TRBV7-8 to TRBJ2-7, with 7 bases that match TRBD1. The CDR3 totals 14 residues. The V and J ends lost 3 bases and 3 bases, in that order; junction bases with no gene match: 5. Germline CDR1 reads SGHVS; CDR2 reads FQNEAQ. The CDR3 DNA reads as TGTGCCAGCAGCTTGGGACAGCTTATCTACGAGCAGTACTTC. The encoded protein is CASSLGQLIYEQYF.

About this clonotype itself: A read error is possible here, since a much larger clone lies one base away. V and J are TRBV7-2 and TRBJ2-7, with D possibly being TRBD2 (5 bases). The CDR3 runs to 12 residues. Germline V CDR1 and CDR2: SGHTA, FQGNSA. Trimming removed 5 bases at V and 5 bases at J, with 10 bases between. CDR3 nucleotide sequence: TGTGCCAGCAGCCGCGCGGGTGACGAGCAGTACTTC. Protein sequence: CASSRAGDEQYF.

About this clonotype: The conserved phenylalanine or tryptophan is not found at the CDR3 terminus, so this likely reflects a read error. V is TRBV2 and J is TRBJ1-1; 11 bases agree with TRBD1. Trimming cost V 5 bases and J 6 bases; bases outside gene matches: 5. CDR3 length: 14 residues. In germline, CDR1 is SNHLY, CDR2 FYNNEI. In DNA form, the CDR3 reads TGTGCCAGCAGTCATCCGGACAGGGGGCCTGAAGCTTTCCTT. This translates into CASSHPDRGPEAFL.

There are a few counts of this clonotype. The V and J genes are TRBV6-2 or TRBV6-3 and TRBJ2-5; 7 nucleotides align to TRBD1. The DNA end favors TRBJ2-7, so the J call may be wrong. The germline V gene has CDR1 MNHEY and CDR2 SVGEGT. CDR3 length: 13 amino acids. The CDR3 protein is CASSRTGDHEQYF. The CDR3 DNA follows: TGTGCCAGCAGCCGGACAGGAGACCACGAGCAGTACTTC.